This note documents a single T cell receptor beta chain sequence. Its specificity is unknown. Germline trimming cut 4 bases from V and 1 base from J; bases unmatched to any gene: 7. Germline lookup yields CDR1 SGHDT and CDR2 YYEEEE. CDR3 length: 15 residues. MiXCR, applied by TCRdb to the 5' RACE reads, yields one record per CDR3 protein. The data hold more than 300,000 distinct CDR3 sequences, with more than 9% observed a single time. The record originates from a study of CD8 T cells in ankylosing spondylitis. Study outcomes and limitations: CD8+ cells made up the disease-linked clones, which were relatively rare in peripheral blood. The clones that were linked to disease were reported to be significantly enriched in matched synovial fluid samples from ankylosing spondylitis patients.

The sequencing sample was made of blood, either unsorted or a sorted T cell fraction (not recorded which). The chain combines TRBV5-6 with TRBJ1-1; 7 bases align to TRBD1. This clonotype originated in a female donor with ankylosing spondylitis or in good health (not recorded which). The CDR3: CASSLRTGRNTEAFF. The CDR3 DNA reads TGTGCCAGCAGCCTCAGGACAGGTAGGAACACTGAAGCTTTCTTT.